Detailed here is one TCR beta chain. The data were obtained in a study of blood T cell repertoires in COVID-19. Study information: Samples taken during acute and convalescent COVID-19 were collected in the United States, Italy and Spain. Nucleic acid was either cDNA or gDNA, and it came from T cells, B-cell-depleted T cells, or PBMCs.

Data came from immunoSEQ multiplex PCR; TCRdb stores just in-frame clones and leaves some out. The profile shows roughly 280,000 clones, roughly 90% of them singletons. The CDR3 is 18 amino acids. The V gene's germline CDR1 is SGHTA and CDR2 FQGTGA. The ends were cut back, 1 base at V and 0 bases at J, with 13 bases in the middle. Adults between about 18 and 89 years of age took part from under 30 US areas. Sequences were obtained from PBMCs or T cells enriched from blood (not recorded which). The chain joins TRBV7-3 to TRBJ2-6; D is perhaps TRBD1 (6 bases). The TCR comes from a woman aged 60 to 75 who had recovered from COVID-19. DNA of the CDR3: TGTGCCAGCAGCTTAAGTTGGCAGGGGAGCTCTGGGGCCAACGTCCTGACTTTC. This gives the protein CASSLSWQGSSGANVLTF.